Listed here are 20 T cell receptor beta chains from one sample, sequenced in a study of human T cells and chemical hapten exposure. TCRdb called the RACE reads again in MiXCR, with one record for every CDR3 protein. The sample consists of 100,000 or so distinct CDR3 sequences, around 9.3% of them appearing once. The time point here: patch test 2, 6 weeks after DPC sensitization. Treatment defined: therapeutic diphenylcyclopropenone sensitization with weekly scalp DPC. The starting material was whole blood, obtained in connection with sensitization to the hapten diphenylcyclopropenone (DPC). The source is a woman in her thirties or forties with alopecia areata. Some clones in this sample may be carry-over from other donors' samples.

This chain uses TRBV29-1 with TRBJ2-7; no reliable D call. CDR3 size: 11 residues. The germline V gene has CDR1 SQVTM and CDR2 ANQGSEA. The ends were cut back, 7 bases at V and 6 bases at J, with 13 bases in the middle. The CDR3 DNA reads as TGCAGCGCGGAGTGGAATCGCGAGCAGTACTTC. Its protein is CSAEWNREQYF.

The chain links TRBV12-3 or TRBV12-4 to TRBJ2-1; a weak D match, TRBD2 (5 bases). V was shortened by 0 bases and J by 3 bases, with 18 bases between the two germline ends. The CDR3 totals 18 residues. CDR3 coding DNA: TGTGCCAGCAGTTTAGCGAGATCCAGCGGACCCGGCTACAATGAGCAGTTCTTC. Amino acid sequence: CASSLARSSGPGYNEQFF.

There are many counts of this clonotype. This rearrangement joins TRBV27 to TRBJ1-5; 8 positions agree with TRBD1. CDR3 size: 15 residues. The V and J ends lost 5 bases and 4 bases, in that order; junction bases with no gene match: 7. Looked up from germline, CDR1 is MNHEY and CDR2 is SMNVEV (reference sequence). The CDR3 sequence: CASSPRTGRNQPQHF. CDR3 nucleotides: TGTGCCAGCAGTCCCCGGACAGGGAGGAATCAGCCCCAGCATTTT.

DNA for the CDR3: TGTGCCAGCAGGCGATACACCCCCGAATTGAACTATGGCTACACCTTC. It translates to CASRRYTPELNYGYTF. The chain is built from TRBV6-2 or TRBV6-3 and TRBJ1-2, with D unclear. Trimming took 6 bases from V and 2 from J, leaving 19 bases between them. This CDR3 spans 16 amino acids. CDR1 is MNHEY, CDR2 SVGEGT, per germline.

There are many counts of this clonotype. Written as DNA, the CDR3 is TGTGCCAGCAGTTACGCGGGAGTTAGAGAGCAGTACTTC. Its translation is CASSYAGVREQYF. The chain uses TRBV6-5 and TRBJ2-7, with 7 nucleotides matching TRBD2. Germline V lookup: CDR1 MNHEY, CDR2 SVGAGI. The length of the CDR3 is 13 residues. V gave up 2 bases and J gave up 7 bases; unmatched junction bases: 5.

This clonotype was seen only a few times. The chain uses TRBV9 and TRBJ2-7, with D perhaps TRBD1 or TRBD2 (6 bases each). The CDR3 covers 15 residues. V lost 0 bases to trimming and J lost 2 bases, with 12 bases between them. The V gene's germline CDR1 is SGDLS and CDR2 YYNGEE. The CDR3 region is CASSVAGAGTYEQYF. CDR3 DNA sequence: TGTGCCAGCAGCGTAGCGGGGGCGGGTACCTACGAGCAGTACTTC.

This clonotype occurred a few times. V and J are TRBV12-3 or TRBV12-4 and TRBJ1-5; D may be TRBD1 (5 bases). The CDR3 totals 14 residues. Trimming took 3 bases from V and 6 from J, leaving 12 bases between them. CDR3 DNA sequence: TGTGCCAGCAGTTTCCTTGGGGCCGGTCAGCCCCAGCATTTT. It specifies CASSFLGAGQPQHF.

The CDR3 DNA follows: TGCAGCGTCCTAGCGGATTACGAGCAGTACTTC. Its translation: CSVLADYEQYF. The rearrangement joins TRBV29-1 to TRBJ2-7; TRBD2 agrees at 7 bases. Looked up from germline, CDR1 is SQVTM and CDR2 is ANQGSEA. J gave up 4 bases and V 6 bases, and 3 bases lay outside the gene matches. The CDR3 totals 11 residues.

This clonotype has only a few counts. The CDR3 is CSVEGWGGTEAFF. The CDR3 bases are TGCAGCGTTGAGGGTTGGGGTGGTACTGAAGCTTTCTTT. The rearrangement joins TRBV29-1 to TRBJ1-1, with no clear D. Per the germline V gene, CDR1 is SQVTM and CDR2 is ANQGSEA. The CDR3 has 13 residues. With 3 bases removed from V and 5 bases from J, the gap between germline ends came to 13 bases.

This chain joins TRBV7-2 and TRBJ2-3; 8 nucleotides align to TRBD2. The CDR3 runs to 15 residues. Trimming cost V 3 bases and J 3 bases; bases outside gene matches: 5. Germline CDR1 reads SGHTA; CDR2 reads FQGNSA. The CDR3 sequence: CASSFSGGPTDTQYF. The CDR3, as DNA: TGTGCCAGCAGCTTTTCGGGAGGGCCGACAGATACGCAGTATTTT.

This clonotype was found a few times. This chain links TRBV6-2 or TRBV6-3 with TRBJ2-1; TRBD2 agrees at 7 bases. V shed 5 bases and J 4 bases; nucleotides not matched to a gene: 8. Per germline, CDR1 MNHEY and CDR2 SVGEGT. The CDR3 is 15 residues long. The CDR3: CASSHPWGGYNEQFF. DNA of the CDR3: TGTGCCAGCAGTCACCCATGGGGAGGGTACAATGAGCAGTTCTTC.

This clonotype was seen a few times. The genes are TRBV21-1 and TRBJ2-1; the table's TRBD1 call for D was not verified on the DNA. TRBV21-1 is a pseudogene. This CDR3 comprises 14 residues. CDR3 sequence reads: CASSRETGNNEQFF. In nucleotides, the CDR3 is TGTGCCAGCAGCAGAGAGACAGGGAACAATGAGCAGTTCTTC.

This clonotype was found a few times. The chain is built from TRBV20-1 and TRBJ1-1; D call uncertain. Germline lookup yields CDR1 DFQATT and CDR2 SNEGSKA (reference sequence). Trimming left V 2 bases short and J 2 bases short, with 6 bases between. The CDR3 sequence is 12 residues long. CDR3 sequence (DNA): TGCAGTGCTAGAAAAGTAAACACTGAAGCTTTCTTT. It translates to CSARKVNTEAFF.

This clonotype has ten or more counts. The chain recombines TRBV6-5 with TRBJ2-3; D may be TRBD2 (5 bases). Trimming left V 2 bases short and J 6 bases short, with 6 bases between. Germline V lookup: CDR1 MNHEY, CDR2 SVGAGI. The CDR3 totals 12 residues. CDR3 nucleotides: TGTGCCAGCAGTTACCGGGGTGATACGCAGTATTTT. This gives the protein CASSYRGDTQYF.

This clonotype was counted only a few times. The rearrangement joins TRBV10-3 to TRBJ1-2; D gene uncertain. This CDR3 is 14 amino acids long. V lost 0 bases and J lost 3, with 8 bases in between. Looked up from germline, CDR1 is ENHRY and CDR2 is SYGVKD. The CDR3 reads CAISESSDHYGYTF. DNA for the CDR3: TGTGCCATCAGTGAGTCGTCAGACCACTATGGCTACACCTTC.

The chain links TRBV12-3 or TRBV12-4 to TRBJ1-1; 7 bases are a match to TRBD1. Unmatched junction bases numbered 8, after V lost 6 bases and J lost 1 base. This CDR3 comprises 15 residues. CDR3 nucleotide sequence: TGTGCCAGCAGCACAGGGGCCGTTCAGAACACTGAAGCTTTCTTT. Its protein is CASSTGAVQNTEAFF.

This clonotype has ten or more counts. The chain has TRBV27 and TRBJ2-1; D call uncertain. Trimming left V 2 bases short and J 4 bases short, with 6 bases between. Germline-derived CDR1 and CDR2 are MNHEY and SMNVEV (reference sequence). The CDR3 has 13 amino acids. CDR3 DNA sequence: TGTGCCAGCAGTTTAGGAGCTTACAATGAGCAGTTCTTC. Protein product: CASSLGAYNEQFF.

This rearrangement joins TRBV4-3 to TRBJ1-6; 7 bases are a match to TRBD1. Germline-derived CDR1 and CDR2 are LGHNA and YSLEER. J was trimmed by 10 bases and V by 4 bases; bases with no gene match: 7. This CDR3 comprises 14 residues. In nucleotides, the CDR3 is TGCGCCAGCAGCCCGGCCAGGGGGGGGTCACCCCTCCACTTT. Amino acid sequence: CASSPARGGSPLHF.

This clonotype was detected many times. The chain joins TRBV29-1 to TRBJ2-6, with D uncertain. There are 15 residues in the CDR3. Deletions cut 0 bases from V and 3 bases from J, with 9 bases between. Germline V gene sequence: CDR1 SQVTM, CDR2 ANQGSEA. The CDR3 bases are TGCAGCGTTGAAGATCCCAGGAGTGGGGCCAACGTCCTGACTTTC. As protein: CSVEDPRSGANVLTF.

This clonotype occurred a few times. The chain carries TRBV3-1 and TRBJ2-7; 7 nucleotides match TRBD1. The trim removed 0 bases at V and 2 bases at J, leaving 4 bases unmatched. The CDR3 has 15 residues. Germline-derived CDR1 and CDR2 are LGHDT and YNNKEL (reference sequence). Written as DNA, the CDR3 is TGTGCCAGCAGCCAAGATCCGGGACAGCCCTACGAGCAGTACTTC. Protein product: CASSQDPGQPYEQYF.